This TCR beta chain was found in a study of shared clonotypes between healthy human individuals. This clone was counted once. CDR1 is SNHLY, CDR2 FYNNEI, per germline. The CDR3 runs to 19 residues. V shed 4 bases and J shed 1 base, with 25 bases lying between them. Naive CD8 isolation took CD45RO-negative cells positively selected for CCR7 and excluded terminally differentiated effector memory CD45RA+ cells. Libraries were prepared by immunoSEQ multiplex PCR; TCRdb keeps only in-frame clonotypes and omits some of them. This table holds roughly 2.1 million clones, 90% to 95% found once. The sequencing sample was made of naive CD8+ T cells from PBMCs. This TCR came from a man between 18 and 35 years old in good health. Some clones in this sample may be carry-over from other donors' samples. The chain is built from TRBV2 and TRBJ1-1; D perhaps matches TRBD1 (5 bases). The CDR3 DNA is TGTGCCAGCAGTGCGTCTCGGTTGGGGGTATGGTCAACGAACACTGAAGCTTTCTTT. This translates into CASSASRLGVWSTNTEAFF.